Described below is a single T cell receptor beta chain sequence and its context. What it binds is not known. The data are from a study of cytomegalovirus exposure and HLA in healthy donors. Study at large: Roughly 180 million T cells yielded around 120 million unique TCR beta sequences in earlier analysis. Of approximately 400 genotyped donors, 65% to 85% clustered with self-reported Caucasian donors. Study results and limitations: HLA restriction was apparent for most CMV-associated TCR beta chains in a later analysis. Certain sequence variants were highly shared and formed a cluster, and this cluster was likely a sequencing artifact.

A multiplex PCR was run with 60 Vbeta primers and 13 Jbeta primers. Sequencing used immunoSEQ multiplex PCR; TCRdb keeps in-frame clones, though not all of them. The repertoire has around 100,000 clones, about 60% of them found once; the top ten carry 2% to 2.5%. V was trimmed by 4 bases and J by 2 bases, leaving 9 bases between them. CDR1 is ENHRY, CDR2 SYGVKD, per germline. The CDR3 consists of 13 residues. The sample consisted of PBMCs. The V call is TRBV10-3, the J call TRBJ2-7, with D tentatively TRBD1 (6 bases). The sequence came from a woman in her thirties in good health and CMV-seronegative. As DNA, the CDR3 is TGTGCCATCAGTGCACAGGGAACCTACGAGCAGTACTTC. It is translated as CAISAQGTYEQYF.